Presented here are 22 T cell receptor beta chains from one specimen sequenced in a study of blood T cell repertoires in COVID-19. Repertoires were generated with immunoSEQ multiplex PCR, while TCRdb's copy carries only in-frame clones and drops some. The profile shows about 150,000 clones, 87% of them singletons. The sample comprised peripheral blood. Receptors were obtained from an elderly man with acute or convalescent COVID-19.

This chain joins TRBV3-1 (or the pseudogene TRBV3-2) and TRBJ1-4; D remains unclear. The CDR3 runs to 13 residues. Per the germline V gene, CDR1 is LGHDT and CDR2 is YNNKEL (reference sequence). V was cut by 4 bases and J by 7 bases, with 10 bases left in between. CDR3 nucleotides: TGTGCCAGCAGCCCGGTCCTTAGTGAAAAACTGTTTTTT. Protein: CASSPVLSEKLFF.

The rearrangement uses TRBV19 and TRBJ2-5; D is possibly TRBD1 (5 bases). The CDR3 has 14 amino acids. Germline assignment: CDR1 LNHDA and CDR2 SQIVND (reference sequence). V was shortened by 4 bases and J by 5 bases, with 14 bases between the two germline ends. In DNA form, the CDR3 reads TGTGCCAGTAGTAAGCCAGGGTTGGGGGAGACCCAGTACTTC. Amino acid sequence: CASSKPGLGETQYF.

A few counts support this clone. J is TRBJ1-3 and V is TRBV5-4; tentatively, D is TRBD1 (6 bases). V gave up 0 bases and J gave up 2 bases, with 9 bases separating them. The CDR3 has 15 amino acids. Germline V gives CDR1 SGHNT, CDR2 YYREEE (reference sequence). The CDR3 reads CASSLDSGAGNTIYF. As DNA, the CDR3 is TGTGCCAGCAGCTTGGATTCAGGGGCTGGAAACACCATATATTTT.

This chain connects TRBV7-7 to TRBJ2-3, with TRBD1 matching 7 bases. J gave up 2 bases and V 5 bases, and 10 bases lay outside the gene matches. Germline V gene sequence: CDR1 SSHAT, CDR2 FNYEAQ (reference sequence). The CDR3 covers 16 residues. CDR3: CASSPTGVVSTDTQYF. CDR3 coding DNA: TGTGCCAGCAGCCCTACAGGGGTTGTATCCACAGATACGCAGTATTTT.

The chain links TRBV24-1 to TRBJ2-3, with TRBD1 matching over 8 bases. The junction had 10 bases not matched to a gene; V was cut back by 5 bases and J by 10 bases. The CDR3 is 14 residues long. Germline V gene lookup returns CDR1 KGHDR and CDR2 SFDVKD. The chain's CDR3 is CATSVARGLSPQYF. Here the CDR3 DNA reads TGTGCCACCAGTGTTGCCAGGGGGCTTTCTCCGCAGTATTTT.

The chain uses TRBV6-6 and TRBJ2-1; D uncertain. Germline V CDR1 and CDR2: MNHNY, SVGAGI (reference sequence). The CDR3 runs 14 residues. V dropped 7 bases and J dropped 7 bases, with 17 bases sitting between them. CDR3: CASKSASMSNEQFF. The CDR3 DNA sequence: TGTGCCAGCAAAAGCGCAAGTATGTCGAATGAGCAGTTCTTC.

This chain links TRBV10-1 with TRBJ2-4; D might be TRBD2 (5 bases). In germline, CDR1 is WNHNN, CDR2 SYGVQD (reference sequence). V lost 4 bases and J lost 6, with 10 bases in between. There are 13 residues in the CDR3. This chain's CDR3 is CASSALAGNIQYF. The DNA for the CDR3 is TGCGCCAGCAGTGCCCTAGCCGGAAACATTCAGTACTTC.

This clone was recorded a few times. J is TRBJ2-1 and V is TRBV3-1 (or the pseudogene TRBV3-2); 10 nucleotides agree with TRBD2. Trimming took 1 base from V and 9 from J; bases not matched to a gene: 6. Germline V gene sequence: CDR1 LGHDT, CDR2 YNNKEL (reference sequence). This CDR3 has 15 residues. The CDR3 reads CASSQGWTSGLEQFF. The CDR3 DNA is TGTGCCAGCAGCCAAGGCTGGACTAGCGGACTTGAGCAGTTCTTC.

The rearrangement uses TRBV9 and TRBJ2-7; no firm D call. Trimming took off 0 bases at V and 0 bases at J, with 7 bases between the two ends. The CDR3 runs 14 residues. The V gene's germline CDR1 is SGDLS and CDR2 YYNGEE. As DNA, the CDR3 is TGTGCCAGCAGCGTAGGGTATAGCTCCTACGAGCAGTACTTC. Protein: CASSVGYSSYEQYF.

The chain carries TRBV19 and TRBJ2-3; TRBD2 matches at 11 bases. V gave up 5 bases and J gave up 2 bases; unmatched junction bases: 9. This CDR3 comprises 17 residues. Germline V gives CDR1 LNHDA, CDR2 SQIVND (reference sequence). Here the CDR3 DNA reads TGTGCCAGTAGTGTAAAAAAGACTAGCGGGATCACAGATACGCAGTATTTT. The encoded protein is CASSVKKTSGITDTQYF. The full variable domain, completed using reference TRBV19 and TRBJ2-3, is DGGITQSPKYLFRKEGQNVTLSCEQNLNHDAMYWYRQDPGQGLRLIYYSQIVNDFQKGDIAEGYSVSREKKESFPLTVTSAQKNPTAFYLCASSVKKTSGITDTQYFGPGTRLTVL.

This clone was observed many times. The rearrangement links TRBV30 to TRBJ1-6; 7 bases line up with TRBD1. The CDR3 has 16 residues. V lost 1 base to trimming and J lost 0 bases; unmatched junction nucleotides: 3. The germline V gene encodes CDR1 GTSNPN and CDR2 SVGIG (reference sequence). The CDR3 spells CAWSETGSSYNSPLHF. CDR3 bases: TGTGCCTGGAGTGAGACAGGGAGCTCCTATAATTCACCCCTCCACTTT.

DNA for the CDR3: TGTGCCTGGAGTGTACCGGGGGGAGGCTACACCTTC. It specifies CAWSVPGGGYTF. This chain joins TRBV30 and TRBJ1-2; weak D call: TRBD1 (5 bases). Per the germline V gene, CDR1 is GTSNPN and CDR2 is SVGIG (reference sequence). The CDR3 contains 12 residues. Trimming cost V 0 bases and J 8 bases, with 10 bases left between them.

The rearrangement joins TRBV9 to TRBJ2-3; D unclear. The CDR3 is made up of 15 amino acids. The V end lost 1 base, the J end lost 1 base, and 10 bases lay between the germline ends. Germline CDR1 and CDR2: SGDLS and YYNGEE. The CDR3 loop reads CASSVPGPGTDTQYF. CDR3 in DNA: TGTGCCAGCAGCGTACCAGGCCCCGGCACAGATACGCAGTATTTT.

This clone was observed once. The chain is built from TRBV6-5 and TRBJ1-6; weak D call: TRBD1 (6 bases). Germline V gene data show CDR1 as MNHEY and CDR2 as SVGAGI. The ends were cut back, 2 bases at V and 7 bases at J, with 9 bases in the middle. CDR3 size: 14 residues. In nucleotides, the CDR3 is TGTGCCAGCAGTTACGGGGGCGAAAATTCACCCCTCCACTTT. Its protein product is CASSYGGENSPLHF.

This chain connects TRBV27 to TRBJ2-5; maybe TRBD1 (7 bases). CDR3 length: 13 amino acids. Trimming left V 5 bases short and J 5 bases short, with 12 bases between. Germline V gene sequence: CDR1 MNHEY, CDR2 SMNVEV (reference sequence). The CDR3 DNA reads as TGTGCCAGCAGTCGACAGGGAGGTGAGACCCAGTACTTC. It is translated as CASSRQGGETQYF.

The chain has TRBV7-2 and TRBJ1-3; D remains unclear. Germline CDR1 SGHTA, CDR2 FQGNSA. Trimming left V 2 bases short and J 4 bases short, with 12 bases between. The CDR3 totals 15 residues. CDR3 in amino acids: CASSLWAFPGNTIYF. The CDR3 DNA reads as TGTGCCAGCAGCTTATGGGCCTTCCCCGGAAACACCATATATTTT.

About this clone: The junction does not match germline at one end; this may be a read error. The V gene is TRBV5-1, the J gene TRBJ2-5, with 8 nucleotides matching TRBD1. Germline values: CDR1 SGHRS, CDR2 YFSETQ. This CDR3 has 16 amino acids. In DNA form, the CDR3 reads TGCGCCAGCAGTTTGGCGGGCAGGGGGCGAGGGGAGACCCAGTACTTC. Protein product: CASSLAGRGRGETQYF.

The chain couples TRBV19 to TRBJ2-1, with 7 bases that match TRBD2. In germline, CDR1 is LNHDA, CDR2 SQIVND (reference sequence). The V gene end was trimmed by 2 bases and the J gene end by 4 bases; junction bases not matched to a gene: 5. The CDR3 loop spans 15 amino acids. The CDR3 sequence: CASSIQAGTYNEQFF. The CDR3 DNA follows: TGTGCCAGTAGTATACAAGCGGGAACTTACAATGAGCAGTTCTTC.

This chain joins TRBV27 and TRBJ1-6; possibly TRBD1 for D (5 bases). V was cut by 2 bases and J by 0 bases, with 14 bases left in between. The CDR3 length is 18 residues. CDR1 and CDR2 (germline): MNHEY, SMNVEV (reference sequence). The CDR3 coding sequence is TGTGCCAGCAGTTTAGGACAAGGGGCGCGCTCCTATAATTCACCCCTCCACTTT. It encodes CASSLGQGARSYNSPLHF.

A note on this clone: The sample carries other DNA sequences with the same CDR3. The genes are TRBV5-1 and TRBJ2-5, with a tentative D call TRBD2 (5 bases). The CDR3 loop spans 13 amino acids. V was shortened by 2 bases and J by 4 bases, with 9 bases between the two germline ends. CDR1 is SGHRS and CDR2 is YFSETQ in the germline V gene. The CDR3 region is CASSLEGVETQYF. For the CDR3, the DNA is TGCGCCAGCAGCTTAGAGGGAGTAGAGACCCAGTACTTC.

J is TRBJ1-1 and V is TRBV25-1; TRBD1 might be the D (5 bases). Deletions cut 5 bases from V and 3 bases from J, with 13 bases between. This CDR3 region has 14 residues. Germline CDR1 is MGHDK and CDR2 is SYGVNS. CDR3 sequence: CASSSGGLDTEAFF. The CDR3 DNA follows: TGTGCCAGCAGTTCCGGGGGGTTGGACACTGAAGCTTTCTTT. Together with reference TRBV25-1 and TRBJ1-1, the CDR3 gives the full variable domain: EADIYQTPRYLVIGTGKKITLECSQTMGHDKMYWYQQDPGMELHLIHYSYGVNSTEKGDLSSESTVSRIRTEHFPLTLESARPSHTSQYLCASSSGGLDTEAFFGQGTRLTVV.

The chain combines TRBV5-4 with TRBJ1-2, with 7 bases that match TRBD1. This CDR3 region has 13 residues. The ends lost 7 bases at V and 4 bases at J; junction bases unmatched: 7. Germline CDR1 SGHNT, CDR2 YYREEE (reference sequence). CDR3 nucleotides: TGTGCCAGCGGAACCGGACAGGCCTATGGCTACACCTTC. Translated, it gives CASGTGQAYGYTF.